This section outlines one T cell receptor (beta chain) sequence together with its context. This sample is drawn from a study of technical replicates of blood from a few donors. The CDR3 totals 14 residues. J gave up 6 bases and V 0 bases, and 5 bases lay outside the gene matches. Germline V gene lookup returns CDR1 ENHRY and CDR2 SYGVKD. TCRdb's table, derived via immunoSEQ multiplex PCR, lists solely in-frame clones and lacks some. This table holds some 77,000 clones, just over 85% found once. The V call is TRBV10-3, the J call TRBJ2-7, with TRBD1 matching over 7 bases. The sequence derives from a human donor in good health. Some clones in this sample may be carry-over from other donors' samples. Input material: PBMCs. CDR3 region: CAISESHRGGEQYF. The CDR3 nucleotides are TGTGCCATCAGTGAGTCGCACAGGGGCGGCGAGCAGTACTTC.